A selection of T cell receptor beta chains follows, all from one sample in a study of cytomegalovirus exposure and HLA in healthy donors. Repertoires were generated with immunoSEQ multiplex PCR, while TCRdb's copy carries only in-frame clones and drops some. The sample includes under 250,000 clones, about 72% of them seen just once. The sample consisted of PBMCs. The receptors here all came from a male donor in good health and CMV-seronegative. The CDR3 runs from the conserved cysteine through the conserved F or W. The D gene is left open where the match is weak. Size values are once, few and many counts, or a class for expanded clones, and some rows have none.

D gene: TRBD1; clone size: NA; V gene: TRBV11-2; J gene: TRBJ2-1; CDR3 DNA: TGTGCCAGCAGCCCAACAGGGGGCGCCGGTAATGAGCAGTTCTTC; CDR3 protein: CASSPTGGAGNEQFF
D gene: NA; clone size: NA; V gene: TRBV27; J gene: TRBJ1-1; CDR3 DNA: TGTGCCAGCAGTTTATCGGCAGGCACTGAAGCTTTCTTT; CDR3 protein: CASSLSAGTEAFF
D gene: TRBD1; clone size: few; V gene: TRBV5-1; J gene: TRBJ2-3; CDR3 DNA: TGCGCCAGCAGCTCCCCGGGACAGGGCGCAGATACGCAGTATTTT; CDR3 protein: CASSSPGQGADTQYF
D gene: NA; clone size: NA; V gene: TRBV9; J gene: TRBJ2-2; CDR3 DNA: TGTGCCAGCAGCGTAGGAACTAGCTGGGGGGAGCTGTTTTTT; CDR3 protein: CASSVGTSWGELFF
D gene: TRBD2; clone size: NA; V gene: TRBV2; J gene: TRBJ2-3; CDR3 DNA: TGTGCCAGCAGTATAGCGGGGAACACAGATACGCAGTATTTT; CDR3 protein: CASSIAGNTDTQYF
D gene: NA; clone size: NA; V gene: TRBV30; J gene: TRBJ2-3; CDR3 DNA: TGTGCCTGTACAGGGAGAGGAAGCACAGATACGCAGTATTTT; CDR3 protein: CACTGRGSTDTQYF
D gene: NA; clone size: NA; V gene: TRBV9; J gene: TRBJ2-3; CDR3 DNA: TGTGCCAGCAGCGTAAGATGGGGCGGAGATACGCAGTATTTT; CDR3 protein: CASSVRWGGDTQYF
D gene: TRBD2; clone size: NA; V gene: TRBV13; J gene: TRBJ2-1; CDR3 DNA: TGTGCCAGCAGCATCGGGACTAGCGGGACTTCCTACAATGAGCAGTTCTTC; CDR3 protein: CASSIGTSGTSYNEQFF
D gene: NA; clone size: NA; V gene: TRBV5-1; J gene: TRBJ2-3; CDR3 DNA: TGCGCCAGCAGCTTGTGGGGCCTAGCGCCCACAGATACGCAGTATTTT; CDR3 protein: CASSLWGLAPTDTQYF
D gene: NA; clone size: NA; V gene: TRBV14; J gene: TRBJ2-1; CDR3 DNA: TGTGCCAGCAGCCAAGGGCGGGTGGGGTACAATGAGCAGTTCTTC; CDR3 protein: CASSQGRVGYNEQFF